The table lists the clone carrying this TCR beta chain with a few counts. The germline V gene encodes CDR1 KGHDR and CDR2 SFDVKD. The length of the CDR3 is 14 residues. The V gene lost 5 bases and the J gene lost 3 bases, with 10 bases spanning the gap. TCRdb re-analysed the RT-PCR reads in MiXCR, keeping a single row per CDR3 protein. In the table there are about 680,000 distinct CDR3 sequences, approximately 15% of which are singletons. The sequence was collected from a female donor in good health, serving as a healthy control. Sequencing used memory CD4+ T cells from blood. V is TRBV24-1 and J is TRBJ2-1; no definite D call. The CDR3 sequence is CATSAQPLYNEQFF. The CDR3 DNA sequence: TGTGCCACCAGTGCCCAGCCCCTCTACAATGAGCAGTTCTTC.